This section outlines one T cell receptor beta chain sequence together with its context. What it recognizes is unknown. The data were produced by immunoSEQ multiplex PCR, yet TCRdb's version contains in-frame clones alone and is incomplete. The data hold some 210,000 clones, with 75% to 90% observed a single time. CDR1 is KGHSH and CDR2 is LQKENI in the germline V gene. The CDR3 loop spans 14 amino acids. V lost 6 bases to trimming and J lost 2 bases, with 10 bases between them. This specimen belongs to a study of cytomegalovirus exposure and HLA in healthy donors. Broader study findings: Subsequent analysis found a tendency for first-cohort TCR clusters to co-occur within the 95 to 150 validation repertoires. In vitro work confirmed that three CMV-associated chains recognize CMV antigens. Cytomegalovirus-associated status was assigned to roughly 160 TCR beta chains. The majority of TCR sequences were rare, yet some public TCRs appeared in many donors.

Sequencing was carried out using PBMCs. This TCR derives from a woman between 18 and 30 years old in good health and CMV-seronegative. The gene calls are TRBV18 and TRBJ1-4; no clear D. DNA for the CDR3: TGTGCCAGCTCGGGATTGGGGACTAATGAAAAACTGTTTTTT. Its protein is CASSGLGTNEKLFF.